The clone carrying this T cell receptor beta chain is categorized as medium-sized. 450 to 600 ng RNA was reverse transcribed with alpha and beta constant-region primers. Separate chain-specific third strand synthesis with multiplexing indices produced the alpha and beta libraries. TCRdb re-derived calls from the 5' RACE reads in MiXCR, one entry per CDR3 protein. The data show roughly 18,000 distinct CDR3 sequences, with 9% to 15% seen just once and 11% held by the top ten. No cell fractionation was done, so the repertoire covers all unsorted peripheral blood T cells. V dropped 9 bases and J dropped 0 bases, with 11 bases sitting between them. The CDR3 extends over 13 amino acids. CDR1 is MNHNY and CDR2 is SVGAGI in the germline V gene (reference sequence). This record comes from a study of HIV-infected patients and healthy controls.

Sequenced material: blood. The chain joins TRBV6-6 to TRBJ1-1; a weak D match, TRBD1 (5 bases). The source is an adult in good health. The CDR3 sequence is CASTKGLNTEAFF. DNA for the CDR3: TGTGCCAGTACTAAGGGGCTGAACACTGAAGCTTTCTTT.